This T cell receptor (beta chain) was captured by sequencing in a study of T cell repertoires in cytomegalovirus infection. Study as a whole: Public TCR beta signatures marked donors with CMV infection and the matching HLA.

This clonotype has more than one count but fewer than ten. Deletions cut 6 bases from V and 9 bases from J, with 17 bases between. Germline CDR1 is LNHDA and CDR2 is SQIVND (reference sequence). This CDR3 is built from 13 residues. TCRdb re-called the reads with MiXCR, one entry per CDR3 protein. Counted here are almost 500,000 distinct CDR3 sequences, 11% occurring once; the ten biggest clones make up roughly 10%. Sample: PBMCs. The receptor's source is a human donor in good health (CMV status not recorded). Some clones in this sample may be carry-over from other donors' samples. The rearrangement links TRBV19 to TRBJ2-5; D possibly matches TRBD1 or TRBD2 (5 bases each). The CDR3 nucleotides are TGTGCCAGTAGCTCCGGGACGAGCGACCCCCAGTACTTC. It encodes CASSSGTSDPQYF.